This T cell receptor beta chain was sequenced for a study of shared clonotypes between healthy human individuals. V gave up 3 bases and J gave up 6 bases; unmatched junction bases: 9. This CDR3 contains 15 residues. The germline CDR1 and CDR2 sequences are SGHRS and YFSETQ. Profiling relied on immunoSEQ multiplex PCR, and the TCRdb table lists in-frame clones only, not all of them. Among 2 million to 2.5 million clones listed, approximately 94% were seen once. This clone was found once. This clonotype was sampled from a man aged 18 to 30 in good health. The chain combines TRBV5-1 with TRBJ2-1, with TRBD2 identical over 7 bases. Sequencing used naive CD4+ T cells sorted from blood. Stated subset: CD45RA+ positively selected. The CDR3 DNA is TGCGCCAGCAGCTGGCGGAGCGGGGAGTTCAATGAGCAGTTCTTC. Protein sequence: CASSWRSGEFNEQFF. Using reference TRBV5-1 and TRBJ2-1 for the parts outside the CDR3, the full variable domain is KAGVTQTPRYLIKTRGQQVTLSCSPISGHRSVSWYQQTPGQGLQFLFEYFSETQRNKGNFPGRFSGRQFSNSRSEMNVSTLELGDSALYLCASSWRSGEFNEQFFGPGTRLTVL.